These 24 T cell receptor beta chains came from one sample sequenced in a study of graft-versus-host responses after intestinal transplantation (dated by TCRdb to about 2021). Library construction relied on the immunoSEQ multiplex PCR assay. Held by TCRdb, this immuneACCESS table contains in-frame sequences only and omits some clones. Under half of the omission traces to an unresolved V gene where checked; the cause of the rest is unknown. Here the sample has tens of thousands of clones; roughly 94% occur a single time. The ten largest clones add up to about 0.56% of the sample. What the time point label conveys for this sample: cells obtained before transplantation from donor or recipient. These TCRs' antigens remain unknown. This specimen consisted of unstimulated CD8+ T cells sorted from spleen or lymph node cells, obtained before intestinal transplant. These receptors all stem from a human donor who received an intestinal transplant.

The rearrangement links TRBV6-5 to TRBJ2-1, with D possibly called TRBD1 or TRBD2 (6 bases each). The CDR3 has 16 amino acids. Germline V gives CDR1 MNHEY, CDR2 SVGAGI. V gave up 0 bases and J gave up 7 bases, with 16 bases separating them. The DNA of the CDR3 is TGTGCCAGCAGTTACTCAGAGGGGGGTGGTAGGAATGAGCAGTTCTTC. Amino acid sequence: CASSYSEGGGRNEQFF.

DNA for the CDR3: TGTGCCAGTAACAGGGAGAGATGGGCAGCTGAAGCTTTCTTT. This sequence encodes CASNRERWAAEAFF. The V call is TRBV6-1, the J call TRBJ1-1, with a possible D match to TRBD1 (6 bases). CDR3 length: 14 residues. Germline values: CDR1 MNHNS, CDR2 SASEGT. Between the trimmed V and J ends, which lost 9 bases and 6 bases, there was a span of 20 bases.

The rearrangement links TRBV9 to TRBJ2-2, with D possibly matching TRBD1 (6 bases). CDR1 SGDLS and CDR2 YYNGEE come from the germline V gene. The CDR3 runs 15 residues. The V gene lost 0 bases and the J gene lost 1 base, with 7 bases spanning the gap. CDR3 amino acids: CASSVGDKNTGELFF. Written as DNA, the CDR3 is TGTGCCAGCAGCGTAGGGGACAAGAACACCGGGGAGCTGTTTTTT.

The CDR3 DNA reads TGTGCCAGCAGCCCCAGGACTAGCGGGAGTTATCTGCGGGGGGAGCAGTACTTC. Translation gives CASSPRTSGSYLRGEQYF. This chain links TRBV7-2 with TRBJ2-7, with 13 bases that match TRBD2. The CDR3 has 18 residues. The junction had 17 bases not matched to a gene; V was cut back by 5 bases and J by 7 bases. Germline CDR1 is SGHTA and CDR2 is FQGNSA.

The chain combines TRBV19 with TRBJ2-7; D is unclear. V was shortened by 9 bases and J by 2 bases, with 11 bases between the two germline ends. The CDR3 contains 12 residues. Looked up from germline, CDR1 is LNHDA and CDR2 is SQIVND (reference sequence). The CDR3 loop reads CASAQSPYEQYF. In nucleotides, the CDR3 is TGTGCCAGCGCACAGAGCCCCTACGAGCAGTACTTC.

The chain couples TRBV21-1 to TRBJ1-5; the DNA was not compared with TRBD1, the D call given in the table. TRBV21-1 is classified as a pseudogene. The CDR3 sequence is 14 residues long. The CDR3 loop reads CASSTTGFNQPQHF. The CDR3 region has the DNA TGTGCCAGCAGCACAACAGGTTTCAATCAGCCCCAGCATTTT.

The V call is TRBV5-6, the J call TRBJ1-1; D possibly corresponds to TRBD1 (6 bases). V was clipped by 0 bases and J by 11 bases, with 11 bases between them. Germline V CDR1 and CDR2: SGHDT, YYEEEE. CDR3 size: 12 residues. The CDR3 region is CASSLEDSVAFF. CDR3 coding DNA: TGTGCCAGCAGCTTGGAGGACAGCGTCGCTTTCTTT.

As to this clone: The junction departs from germline at one end; a sequencing error may be responsible. The CDR3 reads CASSQAAGTSRYNVLTF. The DNA for the CDR3 is TGTGCCAGCAGTCAAGCCGCCGGGACATCACGCTACAACGTCCTGACTTTC. V and J are TRBV6-1 and TRBJ2-6; weak D call: TRBD1 (6 bases). The CDR3 contains 17 residues. Germline V gene data show CDR1 as MNHNS and CDR2 as SASEGT.

The genes are TRBV19 and TRBJ2-1; no firm D call. Trimming cost V 3 bases and J 1 base, with 7 bases left between them. The CDR3 is 14 residues long. Germline CDR1 reads LNHDA; CDR2 reads SQIVND (reference sequence). The CDR3 DNA follows: TGTGCCAGTAGTATGATCGGGTCCTACAATGAGCAGTTCTTC. This gives the protein CASSMIGSYNEQFF.

The chain uses TRBV6-5 and TRBJ2-3, with D unclear. The ends were cut back, 0 bases at V and 10 bases at J, with 11 bases in the middle. In germline, CDR1 is MNHEY, CDR2 SVGAGI. The CDR3 length is 13 residues. The CDR3 DNA reads TGTGCCAGCAGTTACTCGAAATTAGAATCGCAGTATTTT. Translation gives CASSYSKLESQYF.

CDR3 in amino acids: CASTAGNSLADEQFF. Written as DNA, the CDR3 is TGTGCCAGCACGGCGGGGAATTCCCTTGCGGATGAGCAGTTCTTC. The chain recombines TRBV9 with TRBJ2-1; D perhaps matches TRBD2 (6 bases). Trimming took 6 bases from V and 8 from J, leaving 21 bases between them. This CDR3 has 15 residues. The germline V gene encodes CDR1 SGDLS and CDR2 YYNGEE.

V usage is TRBV19 and J usage is TRBJ2-1; D is perhaps TRBD2 (6 bases). Trimming removed 3 bases from V and 1 base from J, with 16 bases in between. The CDR3 length is 17 residues. Germline assignment: CDR1 LNHDA and CDR2 SQIVND (reference sequence). The CDR3 is CASSITSSRRSYNEQFF. In DNA, the CDR3 is TGTGCCAGTAGTATTACTAGCAGTCGTCGGTCCTACAATGAGCAGTTCTTC.

The genes are TRBV19 and TRBJ2-1; weak D call: TRBD1 (6 bases). The CDR3 sequence is 15 residues long. V lost 4 bases and J 5 bases, leaving 15 bases between the germline ends. CDR1 is LNHDA, CDR2 SQIVND, per germline (reference sequence). The CDR3 region is CASSTDRYGHNEQFF. The CDR3 bases are TGTGCCAGTAGTACCGACAGGTATGGCCACAATGAGCAGTTCTTC.

The chain links TRBV5-1 to TRBJ2-7, with a tentative D call TRBD1 (6 bases). The V end was cut by 5 bases, the J end by 2 bases, with 14 bases between. The CDR3 consists of 14 residues. Germline CDR1 is SGHRS and CDR2 is YFSETQ. The CDR3 sequence is CASSLGTRPYEQYF. The CDR3 DNA follows: TGCGCCAGCAGTTTAGGGACAAGGCCCTACGAGCAGTACTTC.

The chain carries TRBV7-9 and TRBJ2-3; D ambiguous. Trimming left V 4 bases short and J 4 bases short, with 12 bases between. CDR1 is SEHNR and CDR2 is FQNEAQ in the germline V gene (reference sequence). This CDR3 is built from 14 residues. The CDR3 loop reads CASSSLGISDTQYF. The CDR3 DNA follows: TGTGCCAGCAGCTCGCTGGGAATTTCAGATACGCAGTATTTT.

The rearrangement links TRBV7-9 to TRBJ2-7; 15 bases are shared with TRBD2. The CDR3 totals 16 residues. Germline CDR1 reads SEHNR; CDR2 reads FQNEAQ (reference sequence). The ends lost 3 bases at V and 2 bases at J; junction bases unmatched: 2. Written as DNA, the CDR3 is TGTGCCAGCAGCTTGGGGACTAGCGGGAGGACCTACGAGCAGTACTTC. Encoded protein: CASSLGTSGRTYEQYF. The whole variable domain, remainder taken from reference TRBV7-9 and TRBJ2-7, is DTGVSQNPRHKITKRGQNVTFRCDPISEHNRLYWYRQTLGQGPEFLTYFQNEAQLEKSRLLSDRFSAERPKGSFSTLEIQRTEQGDSAMYLCASSLGTSGRTYEQYFGPGTRLTVT.

This chain connects TRBV7-6 to TRBJ1-2, with D perhaps TRBD1 (6 bases). The ends were cut back, 1 base at V and 8 bases at J, with 14 bases in the middle. This CDR3 is built from 14 residues. Per the germline V gene, CDR1 is SGHVS and CDR2 is FNYEAQ. CDR3 residues: CASSLVAGEEGYTF. The CDR3 DNA reads as TGTGCCAGCAGCTTAGTAGCAGGGGAAGAAGGCTACACCTTC.

The chain uses TRBV7-8 and TRBJ2-1; D gene unclear. The CDR3 contains 15 residues. The germline V gene has CDR1 SGHVS and CDR2 FQNEAQ. V lost 8 bases and J 5 bases, leaving 19 bases between the germline ends. CDR3 in amino acids: CASGLEEFRNNEQFF. The CDR3 DNA sequence: TGTGCCAGCGGGCTTGAAGAGTTTAGGAACAATGAGCAGTTCTTC.

The rearrangement uses TRBV7-8 and TRBJ2-5, with a possible D match to TRBD2 (7 bases). The end of the DNA fits TRBJ2-7 better, so the J call may be wrong. The germline gives CDR1 SGHVS, CDR2 FQNEAQ. CDR3 length equals 17 residues. CDR3 in DNA: TGTGCCAGCAGCTTAGTTGGGGGGGCGGGAGCCTACTACGAGCAGTACTTC. As protein: CASSLVGGAGAYYEQYF.

The chain recombines TRBV29-1 with TRBJ1-1; 9 bases are a match to TRBD1. The CDR3 contains 18 residues. Unmatched junction bases numbered 16, after V lost 4 bases and J lost 1 base. Germline V lookup: CDR1 SQVTM, CDR2 ANQGSEA. The DNA for the CDR3 is TGCAGCGTTGGGGACAGGGTCCTAGGAACACCGGGGAACACTGAAGCTTTCTTT. This codes for CSVGDRVLGTPGNTEAFF.

The chain uses TRBV30 and TRBJ2-7; a weak D match, TRBD2 (6 bases). Germline values: CDR1 GTSNPN, CDR2 SVGIG (reference sequence). The CDR3 sequence is 13 residues long. The V gene lost 4 bases and the J gene lost 3 bases, with 13 bases spanning the gap. The CDR3 region is CAWTHTAGYEQYF. CDR3 sequence (DNA): TGTGCCTGGACCCACACAGCGGGCTACGAGCAGTACTTC.

The rearrangement links TRBV7-9 to TRBJ1-2; D gene ambiguous. The CDR3 is made up of 14 amino acids. The germline V gene encodes CDR1 SEHNR and CDR2 FQNEAQ (reference sequence). Between the trimmed V and J ends, which lost 5 bases and 4 bases, there was a span of 14 bases. CDR3 DNA: TGTGCCAGCAGCCGGACCTCCAAGGGCTATGGCTACACCTTC. It encodes CASSRTSKGYGYTF.

This clone was observed once. The chain uses TRBV18 and TRBJ2-3; TRBD2 aligns across 10 bases. The CDR3 sequence is 15 residues long. Trimming cost V 3 bases and J 4 bases; bases outside gene matches: 4. Germline assignment: CDR1 KGHSH and CDR2 LQKENI. Written as DNA, the CDR3 is TGTGCCAGCTCACCCCCTAGCGGGAGATCAGATACGCAGTATTTT. It codes for CASSPPSGRSDTQYF.

The chain links TRBV7-9 to TRBJ2-7, with D uncertain. The germline gives CDR1 SEHNR, CDR2 FQNEAQ (reference sequence). V dropped 1 base and J dropped 3 bases, with 7 bases sitting between them. The CDR3 totals 13 residues. CDR3 amino acids: CASSLEGGYEQYF. The CDR3 DNA reads as TGTGCCAGCAGCTTAGAAGGCGGCTACGAGCAGTACTTC.